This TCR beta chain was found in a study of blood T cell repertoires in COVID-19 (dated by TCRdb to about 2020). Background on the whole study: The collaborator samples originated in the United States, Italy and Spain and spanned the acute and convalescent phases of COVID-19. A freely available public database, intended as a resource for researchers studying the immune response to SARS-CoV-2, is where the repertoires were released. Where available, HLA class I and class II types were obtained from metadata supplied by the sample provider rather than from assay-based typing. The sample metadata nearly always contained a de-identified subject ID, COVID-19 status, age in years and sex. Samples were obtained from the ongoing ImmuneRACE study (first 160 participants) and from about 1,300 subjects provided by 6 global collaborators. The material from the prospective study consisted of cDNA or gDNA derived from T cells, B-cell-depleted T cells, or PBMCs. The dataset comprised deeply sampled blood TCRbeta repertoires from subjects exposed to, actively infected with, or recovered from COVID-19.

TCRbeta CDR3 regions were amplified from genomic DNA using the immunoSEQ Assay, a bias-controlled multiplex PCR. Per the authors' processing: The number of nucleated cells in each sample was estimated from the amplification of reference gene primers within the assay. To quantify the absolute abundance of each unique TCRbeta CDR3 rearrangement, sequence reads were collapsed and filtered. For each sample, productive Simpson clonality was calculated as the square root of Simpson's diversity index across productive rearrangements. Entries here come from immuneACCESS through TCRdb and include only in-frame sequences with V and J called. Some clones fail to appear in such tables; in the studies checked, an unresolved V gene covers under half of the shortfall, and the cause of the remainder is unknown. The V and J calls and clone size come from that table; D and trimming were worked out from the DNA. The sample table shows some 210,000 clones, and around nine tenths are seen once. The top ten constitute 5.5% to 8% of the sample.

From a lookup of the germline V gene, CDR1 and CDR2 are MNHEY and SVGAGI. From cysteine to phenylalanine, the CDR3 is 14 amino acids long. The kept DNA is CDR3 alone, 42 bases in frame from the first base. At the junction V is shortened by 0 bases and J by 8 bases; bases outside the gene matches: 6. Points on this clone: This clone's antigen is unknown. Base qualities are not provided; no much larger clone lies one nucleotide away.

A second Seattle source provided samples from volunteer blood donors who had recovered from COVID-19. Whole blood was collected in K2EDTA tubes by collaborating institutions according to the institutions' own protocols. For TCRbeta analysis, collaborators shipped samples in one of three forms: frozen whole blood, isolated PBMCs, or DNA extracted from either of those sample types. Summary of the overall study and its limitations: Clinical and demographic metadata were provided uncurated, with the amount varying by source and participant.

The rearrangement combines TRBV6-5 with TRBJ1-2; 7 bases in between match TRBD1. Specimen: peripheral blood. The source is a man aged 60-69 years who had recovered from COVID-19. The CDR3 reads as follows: CASSYSTTGNGYTF. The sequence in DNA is TGTGCCAGCAGTTACTCGACGACAGGGAACGGCTACACCTTC.